These 20 T cell receptor beta chains were all obtained from the same sample, sequenced in a study of a mutant IDH1 vaccine in newly diagnosed glioma. Time point indicated: baseline, week 1 (first vaccination visit). Noted treatment: pre-vaccination baseline after standard-of-care therapy. Clones were read by immunoSEQ multiplex PCR, and TCRdb kept only the in-frame ones, dropping some. The sample consists of nearly 50,000 clones, 80% to 90% of them appearing once. This specimen consisted of PBMCs, obtained from a glioma patient treated with radiotherapy, temozolomide or both. These receptors all come from a man between 35 and 55 years old with glioma.

The chain recombines TRBV7-2 with TRBJ2-5; the D gene could be TRBD1 or TRBD2 (6 bases each). The germline V gene has CDR1 SGHTA and CDR2 FQGNSA. The CDR3 has 15 amino acids. V was trimmed by 5 bases and J by 5 bases, leaving 18 bases between them. This chain's CDR3 is CASSEGGAPYETQYF. The CDR3 DNA sequence: TGTGCCAGCAGCGAGGGGGGTGCACCATACGAGACCCAGTACTTC. The whole variable domain, remainder taken from reference TRBV7-2 and TRBJ2-5, is GAGVSQSPSNKVTEKGKDVELRCDPISGHTALYWYRQSLGQGLEFLIYFQGNSAPDKSGLPSDRFSAERTGGSVSTLTIQRTQQEDSAVYLCASSEGGAPYETQYFGPGTRLLVL.

This chain joins TRBV27 and TRBJ2-5, with 8 bases identical to TRBD1. Germline V lookup: CDR1 MNHEY, CDR2 SMNVEV (reference sequence). V lost 6 bases, J lost 5 bases, and 5 bases stayed unmatched. This CDR3 region has 13 residues. The CDR3 DNA reads TGTGCCAGCAGGACAGGGGAATCGGAGACCCAGTACTTC. Its translation is CASRTGESETQYF.

This clone occurred once. The chain couples TRBV5-1 to TRBJ2-7; 11 bases map to TRBD2. The CDR3 runs 17 residues. Germline-derived CDR1 and CDR2 are SGHRS and YFSETQ. Trimming took 2 bases from V and 1 from J; bases not matched to a gene: 8. The CDR3 spells CASSFNPLAGGSYEQYF. The CDR3 DNA follows: TGCGCCAGCAGCTTTAACCCCCTAGCGGGAGGTTCCTACGAGCAGTACTTC.

The V gene is TRBV9, the J gene TRBJ2-2, with TRBD2 as a possible D gene (5 bases). The germline V gene has CDR1 SGDLS and CDR2 YYNGEE. Trimming removed 1 base from V and 8 bases from J, with 15 bases in between. The CDR3 length is 15 residues. The CDR3 reads CASSVTGLAWGELFF. In nucleotides, the CDR3 is TGTGCCAGCAGCGTAACTGGCCTAGCCTGGGGGGAGCTGTTTTTT.

This sequence joins TRBV7-2 and TRBJ2-3, with D possibly being TRBD1 (5 bases). V was pared by 3 bases and J by 3 bases, with 7 bases between. The CDR3 has 13 amino acids. Looked up from germline, CDR1 is SGHTA and CDR2 is FQGNSA. The CDR3 sequence is CASSFRVTDTQYF. CDR3 sequence (DNA): TGTGCCAGCAGCTTCAGGGTAACAGATACGCAGTATTTT.

Here the CDR3 DNA reads TGTGCCAGCAGCTCTATCCGGGACAGGGTAAGGAGTTCCTACAATGAGCAGTTCTTC. Translation gives CASSSIRDRVRSSYNEQFF. The rearrangement joins TRBV7-2 to TRBJ2-1; 9 nucleotides align to TRBD1. This CDR3 region has 19 residues. Per the germline V gene, CDR1 is SGHTA and CDR2 is FQGNSA. The J segment lost 1 base and the V segment lost 4 bases, leaving 14 bases of the junction unmatched. The variable domain in full, with the rest retrieved from reference TRBV7-2 and TRBJ2-1, is GAGVSQSPSNKVTEKGKDVELRCDPISGHTALYWYRQSLGQGLEFLIYFQGNSAPDKSGLPSDRFSAERTGGSVSTLTIQRTQQEDSAVYLCASSSIRDRVRSSYNEQFFGPGTRLTVL.

The chain links TRBV7-2 to TRBJ1-2; D perhaps matches TRBD1 (5 bases). Germline lookup yields CDR1 SGHTA and CDR2 FQGNSA. The CDR3 sequence is 16 residues long. Trimming took 0 bases from V and 2 from J, leaving 13 bases between them. This CDR3 is CASSLASGQRNYGYTF. The CDR3 nucleotides read TGTGCCAGCAGCTTAGCTTCGGGGCAGAGAAACTATGGCTACACCTTC.

This clone showed up just a few times. The rearrangement uses TRBV28 and TRBJ1-2; 9 bases agree with TRBD1. V shed 5 bases, J shed 3 bases, and the junction held 7 bases outside the gene matches. The germline V gene has CDR1 MDHEN and CDR2 SYDVKM. The CDR3 is 15 residues long. The CDR3 DNA sequence: TGTGCCAGCAGTCCGGGACAGGGTATCGACTATGGCTACACCTTC. This encodes CASSPGQGIDYGYTF.

This clone was detected only once. CDR3 coding DNA: TGTGCCAGCAGTCTCCAGGGCAGGGGGGATCAGCCCCAGCATTTT. Its translation is CASSLQGRGDQPQHF. V usage is TRBV27 and J usage is TRBJ1-5; 7 nucleotides agree with TRBD1. V lost 5 bases to trimming and J lost 5 bases; unmatched junction nucleotides: 9. The CDR3 extends over 15 amino acids. Germline loops: CDR1 MNHEY, CDR2 SMNVEV (reference sequence).

This clone was seen a handful of times. The chain has TRBV7-2 and TRBJ1-1; D may be TRBD1 (5 bases). Trimming stripped 5 bases from V and 8 bases from J, with 12 bases between. The CDR3 totals 12 residues. The germline CDR1 and CDR2 sequences are SGHTA and FQGNSA. CDR3 sequence (DNA): TGTGCCAGCAGCCTAAACAGGAAAGAAGCTTTCTTT. Translating gives CASSLNRKEAFF.

This clone was detected only a few times. The chain recombines TRBV21-1 with TRBJ1-2. TRBV21-1 corresponds to a pseudogene. The CDR3 consists of 14 residues. The CDR3 DNA follows: TGTGCCAGCAGCTTGGGTTGCGGAAACTATGGCTACACCTTC. Encoded protein: CASSLGCGNYGYTF.

This clone was seen a single time. CDR3 loop: CASSLTGSNQPQHF. The DNA of the CDR3 is TGTGCCAGCAGCCTAACGGGGAGCAATCAGCCCCAGCATTTT. This chain joins TRBV2 and TRBJ1-5; no clear D gene. The CDR3 has 14 amino acids. Per the germline V gene, CDR1 is SNHLY and CDR2 is FYNNEI. V lost 6 bases and J 1 base, leaving 10 bases between the germline ends.

The chain combines TRBV5-1 with TRBJ2-2, with 9 bases matching TRBD2. After removal of 4 bases from V and 6 bases from J, the junction contained 7 bases not matched to a gene. This CDR3 comprises 15 residues. From germline, CDR1 is SGHRS and CDR2 YFSETQ. CDR3 loop: CASSPGLARSGELFF. The CDR3 DNA sequence: TGCGCCAGCAGCCCCGGACTAGCGAGGTCCGGGGAGCTGTTTTTT.

The rearrangement uses TRBV9 and TRBJ1-3; unclear D gene. This CDR3 contains 11 residues. V was clipped by 4 bases and J by 4 bases, with 3 bases between them. Germline values: CDR1 SGDLS, CDR2 YYNGEE. The CDR3 sequence: CASSLGNTIYF. The DNA of the CDR3 is TGTGCCAGCAGCCTCGGAAACACCATATATTTT.

The chain links TRBV4-1 to TRBJ2-5; TRBD2 is a possible D gene (5 bases). Germline V gene data show CDR1 as MGHRA and CDR2 as YSYEKL. CDR3 length: 17 residues. Trimming took 1 base from V and 5 from J, leaving 20 bases between them. The CDR3 region has the DNA TGCGCCAGCAGCCAAGTCCCTCAAGCGGAATCCCGGGAGACCCAGTACTTC. Protein sequence: CASSQVPQAESRETQYF.

The gene calls are TRBV6-5 and TRBJ2-5, with a possible D match to TRBD1 (5 bases). Between the trimmed V and J ends, which lost 5 bases and 5 bases, there was a span of 12 bases. The CDR3 has 13 residues. Germline CDR1 is MNHEY and CDR2 is SVGAGI. The CDR3 sequence: CASSRRAAETQYF. In nucleotides, the CDR3 is TGTGCCAGCAGTCGCAGGGCAGCGGAGACCCAGTACTTC.

The CDR3 loop reads CAISGGQETQYF. The CDR3 DNA sequence: TGTGCCATCAGTGGGGGTCAAGAGACCCAGTACTTC. The chain couples TRBV10-3 to TRBJ2-5, with D unclear. The CDR3 is 12 amino acids. Germline V gives CDR1 ENHRY, CDR2 SYGVKD. V was shortened by 4 bases and J by 2 bases, with 5 bases between the two germline ends.

The CDR3 protein is CASSQAGIKQFF. As DNA, the CDR3 is TGTGCCAGCAGCCAAGCGGGAATTAAGCAGTTCTTC. V usage is TRBV14 and J usage is TRBJ2-1; TRBD2 might be the D (5 bases). The CDR3 extends over 12 amino acids. Trimming pared 1 base from V and 11 bases from J, leaving 9 bases between. From germline, CDR1 is SGHDN and CDR2 FVKESK.

V gene TRBV4-2 combines with J gene TRBJ2-7; 9 bases align to TRBD2. There are 15 residues in the CDR3. Germline CDR1 reads LGHNA; CDR2 reads YNFKEQ. The V segment lost 1 base and the J segment 4 bases; nucleotides outside the gene matches: 5. The CDR3 DNA reads as TGTGCCAGCAGCCAAGCTCTAGCGGGGCCGTACGAGCAGTACTTC. Residues: CASSQALAGPYEQYF.

The chain links TRBV9 to TRBJ2-5; 9 nucleotides agree with TRBD1. With V trimmed by 3 bases and J by 8 bases, 11 bases remained unmatched. The length of the CDR3 is 15 residues. The germline CDR1 and CDR2 sequences are SGDLS and YYNGEE. DNA for the CDR3: TGTGCCAGCAGCGAGGGGGGACAGGGCCGGACCACCCAGTACTTC. Residues: CASSEGGQGRTTQYF.